This TCR beta chain was observed in a study of neurological immune-mediated disorders. Stated time point: longitudinal time-point 2. With 4 bases clipped from V and 8 bases from J, the junction kept 9 bases outside the gene matches. The germline CDR1 and CDR2 sequences are LNHNV and YYDKDF (reference sequence). CDR3 length equals 16 residues. Each CDR3 protein is one row after TCRdb ran MiXCR on the 5' RACE reads. The data contain 80,000 to 100,000 distinct CDR3 sequences, 5% to 6% of them seen just once; the ten biggest clones take up 7.9%. The table lists this clonotype with a few counts. The chain employs TRBV15 and TRBJ2-1; 12 positions agree with TRBD2. The receptor comes from a woman between 55 and 75 years old with multiple sclerosis. The sample comprised PBMCs. In DNA, the CDR3 is TGTGCCACCAGCAAGATCACTAGCGGGGGGAGGCATGAGCAGTTCTTC. Protein product: CATSKITSGGRHEQFF.